The rows below give T cell receptor beta chains drawn from one sample of a study of shared clonotypes between healthy human individuals. Sequencing used immunoSEQ multiplex PCR; TCRdb keeps in-frame clones, though not all of them. Of 90,000 to 150,000 clones listed, 68% are singletons. Sequences were obtained from memory CD8+ T cells sorted from blood. These TCRs come from a woman aged 25 to 39 in good health. Each CDR3 is given with its conserved first and last residue. The D gene is left open where the match is weak. Size is omitted from some rows. Given values are once, few, many or a class for expanded clones.

clone_size: NA
j_call: TRBJ1-2
v_call: TRBV4-1
d_call: NA
cdr3_aa: CASSHRGLTTFSYRGYTF

clone_size: NA
j_call: TRBJ2-7
v_call: TRBV19
d_call: NA
cdr3_aa: CASSIAGSGYEQYF

clone_size: NA
j_call: TRBJ2-1
v_call: TRBV29-1
d_call: TRBD2
cdr3_aa: CSVAGSTSGDNEQFF

clone_size: NA
j_call: TRBJ2-7
v_call: TRBV19
d_call: TRBD1
cdr3_aa: CASSIGTGYEQYF

clone_size: NA
j_call: TRBJ2-7
v_call: TRBV27
d_call: TRBD1
cdr3_aa: CASSWTGLSYEQYF

clone_size: NA
j_call: TRBJ1-1
v_call: TRBV29-1
d_call: NA
cdr3_aa: CSVETRDVEAFF

clone_size: NA
j_call: TRBJ2-7
v_call: TRBV28
d_call: TRBD1
cdr3_aa: CASSPGQGTDYEQYF

clone_size: NA
j_call: TRBJ2-7
v_call: TRBV6-6
d_call: TRBD1
cdr3_aa: CASSYRIETGGYEQYF

clone_size: NA
j_call: TRBJ2-1
v_call: TRBV5-1
d_call: NA
cdr3_aa: CASSLYPRESSYNEQFF

clone_size: once
j_call: TRBJ1-1
v_call: TRBV5-1
d_call: NA
cdr3_aa: CASSLSSMNTEAFF

clone_size: NA
j_call: TRBJ2-7
v_call: TRBV29-1
d_call: NA
cdr3_aa: CSVVKSGTYEQYF

clone_size: NA
j_call: TRBJ1-2
v_call: TRBV27
d_call: NA
cdr3_aa: CASSPRQATGYTF

clone_size: NA
j_call: TRBJ2-3
v_call: TRBV6-6
d_call: NA
cdr3_aa: CATSLSGDTQYF

clone_size: NA
j_call: TRBJ1-1
v_call: TRBV7-6
d_call: NA
cdr3_aa: CARNDHPNTEAFF

clone_size: NA
j_call: TRBJ2-3
v_call: TRBV29-1
d_call: TRBD1
cdr3_aa: CSVKRGLTDTQYF